This record concerns one TCR beta chain sequence. The data originate from a study of shared clonotypes between healthy human individuals. Germline V lookup: CDR1 SGHDT, CDR2 YYEEEE. V lost 7 bases and J lost 9, with 14 bases in between. The length of the CDR3 is 12 residues. The authors distributed each subset's genomic DNA evenly over several immunoSEQ plates. Libraries were prepared by immunoSEQ multiplex PCR; TCRdb keeps only in-frame clonotypes and omits some of them. Here the sample spans some 2,100,000 clones, under 95% being singletons. Positive CCR7 selection of CD45RO-negative cells yielded the naive CD8 cells, and terminally differentiated effector memory CD45RA+ cells were excluded. Donors were Caucasian adults residing in Nashville, Tennessee, USA.

Sequenced sample: naive CD8+ T cells from PBMCs. This rearrangement joins TRBV5-6 to TRBJ2-1; D is possibly TRBD1 (6 bases). This TCR was recovered from a man aged 18 to 30 in good health. Some clones in this sample may be carry-over from other donors' samples. The CDR3 sequence is CASGGQETEQFF. The DNA of the CDR3 is TGTGCCAGCGGGGGCCAGGAGACTGAGCAGTTCTTC.